The 2 T cell receptor beta chains below all came from one sample that was sequenced in a study of cytomegalovirus exposure and HLA in healthy donors. Researchers ran the PCR with 60 Vbeta and 13 Jbeta primers. Using immunoSEQ multiplex PCR, the repertoire was profiled, and TCRdb retains in-frame clones only, with some absent. The table has fewer than 200,000 clones, 80% to 90% seen once. Sequencing was carried out using PBMCs. These receptor sequences come from a woman younger than 30 in good health and CMV-seronegative.

This chain's CDR3 is CASSPLQGMGGYTF. CDR3 nucleotides: TGTGCCAGCAGTCCACTACAGGGGATGGGAGGCTACACCTTC. The chain links TRBV28 to TRBJ1-2, with 7 bases lining up with TRBD1. V lost 5 bases, J lost 8 bases, and 11 bases stayed unmatched. Germline V gene data show CDR1 as MDHEN and CDR2 as SYDVKM. The CDR3 spans 14 residues.

The V gene is TRBV4-3, the J gene TRBJ2-3, with a tentative D call TRBD2 (7 bases). The CDR3 is 16 amino acids. V lost 1 base and J 4 bases, leaving 15 bases between the germline ends. Per the germline V gene, CDR1 is LGHNA and CDR2 is YSLEER. CDR3 DNA sequence: TGCGCCAGCAGCCAAGGCCGAGGGGGGGGAGCAGATACGCAGTATTTT. It translates to CASSQGRGGGADTQYF.